Following are 29 T cell receptor beta chains from one sample sequenced in a study of T-cell reconstitution after alpha-beta-depleted transplantation in children. Researchers prepared the TCRbeta library using unique molecular identifiers, the study reports. Each CDR3 protein is one row after TCRdb ran MiXCR on the PCR reads. The table lists roughly 250,000 distinct CDR3 sequences, around 7.8% of them singletons, with approximately 6.3% in the top ten. This specimen consisted of PBMCs, mostly from graft donor cells, obtained 180 days after TCRalphabeta/CD19-depleted stem cell transplant. The receptors were gathered from a male patient younger than 18 who had a stem cell transplant for acute lymphoblastic leukemia, so the T cells may come from the graft donor.

This clonotype was observed at least ten times. This CDR3 reads CSASSLPEGYNSPLHF. The CDR3, as DNA: TGCAGTGCTAGTTCCCTACCGGAGGGCTATAATTCACCCCTCCACTTT. The J gene is TRBJ1-6, the V gene TRBV20-1; the D is unclear. The CDR3 has 16 amino acids. Germline V CDR1 and CDR2: DFQATT, SNEGSKA (reference sequence). The germline V and J ends were trimmed by 3 bases and 3 bases, with 15 bases remaining between them.

This clonotype was observed many times. The V gene is TRBV5-1, the J gene TRBJ2-7; 12 bases agree with TRBD2. The CDR3 extends over 16 amino acids. Trimming cost V 4 bases and J 3 bases; bases outside gene matches: 8. Germline V lookup: CDR1 SGHRS, CDR2 YFSETQ. Written as DNA, the CDR3 is TGCGCCAGCAGCATTGGCCTAGCGGGAGGGGTCTACGAGCAGTACTTC. Translation gives CASSIGLAGGVYEQYF.

This clonotype was observed at least ten times. The chain employs TRBV3-1 and TRBJ2-1; the D gene could be TRBD1 or TRBD2 (5 bases each). This CDR3 has 16 amino acids. V was trimmed by 0 bases and J by 0 bases, leaving 9 bases between them. Germline V gives CDR1 LGHDT, CDR2 YNNKEL (reference sequence). Here the CDR3 DNA reads TGTGCCAGCAGCCAAGATGAGGGGTACTCCTACAATGAGCAGTTCTTC. Protein product: CASSQDEGYSYNEQFF.

This clonotype has a count of ten or more. V gene TRBV5-5 combines with J gene TRBJ2-3; D not certain. Germline CDR1 and CDR2: SGHKS and YYEKEE (reference sequence). V was cut by 1 base and J by 5 bases, with 8 bases left in between. The CDR3 contains 13 residues. This chain's CDR3 is CASSLRRQDTQYF. CDR3 nucleotides: TGTGCCAGCAGCTTGCGGCGGCAAGATACGCAGTATTTT.

This clonotype was counted ten times or more. The chain has TRBV6-5 and TRBJ1-5; tentative D call: TRBD1 (5 bases). This CDR3 contains 14 residues. Germline lookup yields CDR1 MNHEY and CDR2 SVGAGI. Trimming shortened V by 5 bases and J by 4 bases, and 12 bases separated the two germline ends. The CDR3 is CASSHGGNNQPQHF. CDR3 sequence (DNA): TGTGCCAGCAGTCACGGGGGGAATAATCAGCCCCAGCATTTT.

This clonotype was seen at least ten times. As DNA, the CDR3 is TGTGCCAGCAGTTTCATGGGCCCGTCTGGCTACACCTTC. This translates into CASSFMGPSGYTF. The chain uses TRBV12-3 or TRBV12-4 and TRBJ1-2; D remains ambiguous. V was clipped by 3 bases and J by 7 bases, with 12 bases between them. The CDR3 has 13 residues.

In its sample, this clonotype was seen many times. The V call is TRBV15, the J call TRBJ1-1, with D perhaps TRBD1 (5 bases). V was cut by 0 bases and J by 11 bases, with 16 bases left in between. The CDR3 covers 14 residues. CDR1 and CDR2 (germline): LNHNV, YYDKDF (reference sequence). This CDR3 is CATSRDLGEKGAFF. CDR3 nucleotides: TGTGCCACCAGCAGAGATCTGGGGGAAAAGGGTGCTTTCTTT.

In this sample, this clonotype turned up many times. This chain connects TRBV28 to TRBJ2-3; D gene unclear. The CDR3 extends over 13 amino acids. The ends were cut back, 7 bases at V and 7 bases at J, with 15 bases in the middle. CDR1 is MDHEN and CDR2 is SYDVKM in the germline V gene. The CDR3 DNA follows: TGTGCCAGCACCACCAGCCCAGTCCATACGCAGTATTTT. Amino acid sequence: CASTTSPVHTQYF.

This clonotype came up many times. V is TRBV5-1 and J is TRBJ2-7; 7 positions match TRBD1. Losses at the gene ends were 7 bases for V and 4 bases for J; bases not matched to a gene: 8. The CDR3 sequence is 13 residues long. Germline V CDR1 and CDR2: SGHRS, YFSETQ. This CDR3 reads CASRDGTAYEQYF. CDR3 DNA: TGCGCCAGCCGTGACGGGACAGCATACGAGCAGTACTTC.

This clonotype was picked up many times. The chain has TRBV15 and TRBJ1-4; possible D gene TRBD1, 6 bases. Germline CDR1 is LNHNV and CDR2 is YYDKDF (reference sequence). This CDR3 is built from 15 residues. The V end lost 5 bases, the J end lost 7 bases, and 17 bases lay between the germline ends. The DNA of the CDR3 is TGTGCCACCAGCCCCAGGGGAGGGAACGGTGAAAAACTGTTTTTT. Translation: CATSPRGGNGEKLFF. The whole variable domain, remainder taken from reference TRBV15 and TRBJ1-4, is DAMVIQNPRYQVTQFGKPVTLSCSQTLNHNVMYWYQQKSSQAPKLLFHYYDKDFNNEADTPDNFQSRRPNTSFCFLDIRSPGLGDTAMYLCATSPRGGNGEKLFFGSGTQLSVL.

This clonotype was found many times. This chain links TRBV3-1 with TRBJ2-2; 8 bases map to TRBD1. Germline lookup yields CDR1 LGHDT and CDR2 YNNKEL (reference sequence). The CDR3 runs 15 residues. V lost 4 bases, J lost 7 bases, and 8 bases stayed unmatched. The CDR3 here is CASSRRQGHSGELFF. The CDR3 DNA sequence: TGTGCCAGCAGCCGACGACAGGGGCACAGCGGGGAGCTGTTTTTT. The full variable domain, its missing parts supplied by reference TRBV3-1 and TRBJ2-2, is DTAVSQTPKYLVTQMGNDKSIKCEQNLGHDTMYWYKQDSKKFLKIMFSYNNKELIINETVPNRFSPKSPDKAHLNLHINSLELGDSAVYFCASSRRQGHSGELFFGEGSRLTVL.

This clonotype was seen repeatedly, ten times or more. J is TRBJ2-2 and V is TRBV12-3 or TRBV12-4, with TRBD2 matching 12 bases. This CDR3 has 18 residues. The trim removed 6 bases at V and 5 bases at J, leaving 13 bases unmatched. As DNA, the CDR3 is TGTGCCAGCAGCCAGGGGCTAGCGGGAGGGCCGAGGACCGGGGAGCTGTTTTTT. As protein: CASSQGLAGGPRTGELFF.

This clonotype was seen at least ten times. The chain carries TRBV20-1 and TRBJ2-3, with D unclear. This CDR3 is built from 14 residues. Germline values: CDR1 DFQATT, CDR2 SNEGSKA (reference sequence). V was shortened by 4 bases and J by 1 base, with 12 bases between the two germline ends. The CDR3 sequence: CSAKSSEGTDTQYF. As DNA, the CDR3 is TGCAGTGCTAAGAGCTCCGAAGGCACAGATACGCAGTATTTT.

Details on this clonotype: A read error may be the cause here, since a much bigger clone is one base away. The chain links TRBV6-5 to TRBJ1-4; TRBD1 aligns across 7 bases. Germline loops: CDR1 MNHEY, CDR2 SVGAGI. The CDR3 has 15 amino acids. The V segment lost 4 bases and the J segment 7 bases; nucleotides outside the gene matches: 9. The DNA of the CDR3 is TGTGCCAGCAGTTGCTCGGAGGGGGCGAGTGAAAAACTGTTTTTT. This encodes CASSCSEGASEKLFF.

This clonotype was detected many times. V and J are TRBV12-3 or TRBV12-4 and TRBJ2-7; D unclear. The V and J ends lost 4 bases and 6 bases respectively, with 10 bases between them. The CDR3 is 12 residues long. CDR3 DNA: TGTGCCAGCAGTTCCTCTGGACCCGAGCAGTACTTC. It is translated as CASSSSGPEQYF.

This clonotype was recorded many times. The chain employs TRBV11-2 and TRBJ2-3; D possibly corresponds to TRBD1 (6 bases). The CDR3 is 13 residues long. With 1 base removed from V and 4 bases from J, the gap between germline ends came to 6 bases. In germline, CDR1 is SGHAT, CDR2 FQNNGV. The CDR3 coding sequence is TGTGCCAGCAGCTTAGGGGGGCCAGATACGCAGTATTTT. It codes for CASSLGGPDTQYF.

This clonotype has at least ten counts. The J gene is TRBJ2-2, the V gene TRBV4-2; 10 bases match TRBD1. Trimming took 4 bases from V and 5 from J; bases not matched to a gene: 4. This CDR3 region has 15 residues. The germline gives CDR1 LGHNA, CDR2 YNFKEQ. The CDR3 region has the DNA TGTGCCAGCAGCCTAGGACAGGGGGAGACCGGGGAGCTGTTTTTT. Amino acid sequence: CASSLGQGETGELFF.

This clonotype was seen at least ten times. The chain links TRBV7-2 to TRBJ2-1; D unresolved. The length of the CDR3 is 13 residues. The V end was cut by 1 base, the J end by 5 bases, with 6 bases between. Germline CDR1 reads SGHTA; CDR2 reads FQGNSA. The CDR3 sequence: CASSLVWNNEQFF. As DNA, the CDR3 is TGTGCCAGCAGCTTAGTCTGGAACAATGAGCAGTTCTTC.

J is TRBJ2-7 and V is TRBV6-1, with 14 positions matching TRBD2. There are 14 residues in the CDR3. Trimming removed 8 bases from V and 3 bases from J; junction bases left unmatched: 3. Per germline, CDR1 MNHNS and CDR2 SASEGT. CDR3 residues: CASGGTSGSYEQYF. The CDR3 DNA reads as TGTGCCAGCGGGGGGACTAGCGGGAGCTACGAGCAGTACTTC.

This clonotype was seen ten or more times. The V gene is TRBV7-6, the J gene TRBJ2-5; the D gene is possibly TRBD1 (5 bases). The germline CDR1 and CDR2 sequences are SGHVS and FNYEAQ. V was trimmed by 2 bases and J by 2 bases, leaving 9 bases between them. The CDR3 runs to 14 residues. Here the CDR3 reads CASSLYPGQETQYF. The CDR3, as DNA: TGTGCCAGCAGCTTATATCCAGGGCAAGAGACCCAGTACTTC.

This chain uses TRBV5-6 with TRBJ2-3, with 8 bases aligning to TRBD2. After removal of 9 bases from V and 2 bases from J, the junction contained 8 bases not matched to a gene. CDR3 length: 14 residues. Germline V gene data show CDR1 as SGHDT and CDR2 as YYEEEE. CDR3 residues: CAMSLGLVTDTQYF. CDR3 DNA sequence: TGTGCCATGAGCTTGGGACTAGTCACAGATACGCAGTATTTT.

On this clonotype: A single base separates this from a much larger clone, so it may be a read error. This sequence joins TRBV6-2 or TRBV6-3 and TRBJ2-7, with D maybe TRBD1 (5 bases). Germline CDR1 MNHEY, CDR2 SVGEGT. This CDR3 region has 14 residues. Trimming took 2 bases from V and 2 from J, leaving 10 bases between them. The CDR3 loop reads CASSYEDTTYEQYF. For the CDR3, the DNA is TGTGCCAGCAGTTACGAGGACACGACCTACGAGCAGTACTTC.

The table lists this clonotype with many counts. The genes are TRBV28 and TRBJ2-4; TRBD1 aligns across 7 bases. CDR3 length equals 15 residues. V lost 3 bases to trimming and J lost 7 bases; unmatched junction nucleotides: 9. Germline V gene lookup returns CDR1 MDHEN and CDR2 SYDVKM. The CDR3 bases are TGTGCCAGCAGTTTGGTGGCGGACAGGAGGAACATTCAGTACTTC. Amino acids: CASSLVADRRNIQYF.

This clonotype was seen only a few times. The chain recombines TRBV5-5 with TRBJ1-2; D is uncertain. V was pared by 5 bases and J by 1 base, with 12 bases between. The CDR3 spans 14 residues. Germline V CDR1 and CDR2: SGHKS, YYEKEE (reference sequence). The CDR3 DNA reads as TGTGCCAGCAGAACCGGGCACTTTAACTATGGCTACACCTTC. It specifies CASRTGHFNYGYTF.

This clonotype has ten or more counts. The chain employs TRBV4-1 and TRBJ2-7; 8 bases agree with TRBD1. CDR1 is MGHRA, CDR2 YSYEKL, per germline. The J segment lost 1 base and the V segment lost 0 bases, leaving 8 bases of the junction unmatched. The CDR3 is 17 amino acids. CDR3 sequence (DNA): TGCGCCAGCAGCCAAGATCCCGGGACAGGCGCTTCCTACGAGCAGTACTTC. Its translation is CASSQDPGTGASYEQYF.

This clonotype showed up many times. The CDR3 loop is CASSSGGPDTQYF. The CDR3 DNA sequence: TGTGCCAGCAGTTCGGGGGGCCCAGATACGCAGTATTTT. The chain recombines TRBV6-2 or TRBV6-3 with TRBJ2-3; D may be TRBD2 (7 bases). The CDR3 is 13 residues long. The ends were cut back, 4 bases at V and 4 bases at J, with 9 bases in the middle. The germline V gene encodes CDR1 MNHEY and CDR2 SVGEGT.

This clonotype has ten or more counts. This chain connects TRBV24-1 to TRBJ2-1; 7 bases are shared with TRBD1. The ends lost 4 bases at V and 3 bases at J; junction bases unmatched: 8. The CDR3 loop spans 16 amino acids. Per the germline V gene, CDR1 is KGHDR and CDR2 is SFDVKD. CDR3 sequence reads: CATSDPLNRGYNEQFF. CDR3 nucleotide sequence: TGTGCCACCAGTGACCCCCTAAACAGGGGCTACAATGAGCAGTTCTTC.

This clonotype was counted ten times or more. This sequence joins TRBV5-1 and TRBJ2-7; unclear D gene. Between the trimmed V and J ends, which lost 0 bases and 2 bases, there was a span of 9 bases. The CDR3 is 14 amino acids. CDR1 SGHRS and CDR2 YFSETQ come from the germline V gene. Here the CDR3 reads CASSLASSTYEQYF. DNA for the CDR3: TGCGCCAGCAGCTTGGCCTCCAGTACCTACGAGCAGTACTTC.

The sample holds many counts of this clonotype. The chain combines TRBV20-1 with TRBJ1-4; D unclear. The CDR3 runs to 13 residues. V was trimmed by 6 bases and J by 0 bases, leaving 8 bases between them. Germline V gives CDR1 DFQATT, CDR2 SNEGSKA (reference sequence). DNA for the CDR3: TGCAGTGCAAGACACTCAACTAATGAAAAACTGTTTTTT. It encodes CSARHSTNEKLFF.